The 27 T cell receptor beta chains below all came from one sample that was sequenced in a study of blood T cell repertoires in COVID-19. The data were produced by immunoSEQ multiplex PCR, yet TCRdb's version contains in-frame clones alone and is incomplete. The repertoire consists of approximately 240,000 clones, with around 81% occurring once and the leading ten covering over 5.5%. Sequencing input: peripheral blood. All receptors derive from a woman aged 55-70 years with active or convalescent COVID-19.

This chain joins TRBV5-4 and TRBJ1-6, with 11 positions matching TRBD1. Trimming removed 3 bases from V and 7 bases from J; junction bases left unmatched: 9. CDR1 is SGHNT and CDR2 is YYREEE in the germline V gene (reference sequence). The CDR3 has 17 residues. The DNA for the CDR3 is TGTGCCAGCAGCTCGCTTAGGGACAGGGGGGGGAATTCACCCCTCCACTTT. This translates into CASSSLRDRGGNSPLHF.

V usage is TRBV10-3 and J usage is TRBJ2-3; TRBD2 matches at 11 bases. From germline, CDR1 is ENHRY and CDR2 SYGVKD. With V trimmed by 0 bases and J by 4 bases, 6 bases remained unmatched. CDR3 length: 17 residues. The CDR3 loop reads CAISESMASGRPDTQYF. The CDR3 region has the DNA TGTGCCATCAGTGAGTCGATGGCTAGCGGGAGGCCAGATACGCAGTATTTT.

As DNA, the CDR3 is TGTGCCAGCAGCCAAGACGGAGTAGCGGGAGAATTCTCCTACAATGAGCAGTTCTTC. It is translated as CASSQDGVAGEFSYNEQFF. The rearrangement uses TRBV4-2 and TRBJ2-1, with 9 bases identical to TRBD2. Germline lookup yields CDR1 LGHNA and CDR2 YNFKEQ. There are 19 residues in the CDR3. Trimming removed 0 bases from V and 0 bases from J; junction bases left unmatched: 9.

The chain employs TRBV19 and TRBJ2-3; 8 bases align to TRBD2. This CDR3 is built from 16 residues. Looked up from germline, CDR1 is LNHDA and CDR2 is SQIVND (reference sequence). V was clipped by 5 bases and J by 6 bases; unmatched bases: 13. The CDR3 sequence is CASSRRAGVSVDTQYF. CDR3 sequence (DNA): TGTGCCAGTAGTCGGCGAGCGGGGGTTTCGGTGGATACGCAGTATTTT.

This clone was picked up one time. The J gene is TRBJ1-3, the V gene TRBV9, with 11 bases matching TRBD1. Trimming cost V 3 bases and J 0 bases; bases outside gene matches: 5. Germline lookup yields CDR1 SGDLS and CDR2 YYNGEE. The CDR3 contains 17 residues. The CDR3 sequence: CASSARTGGFSGNTIYF. CDR3 sequence (DNA): TGTGCCAGCAGCGCTAGGACAGGGGGCTTCTCTGGAAACACCATATATTTT.

The chain links TRBV19 to TRBJ2-1; maybe TRBD1 (6 bases). This CDR3 is built from 13 residues. The germline V gene has CDR1 LNHDA and CDR2 SQIVND (reference sequence). The germline V and J ends were trimmed by 3 bases and 9 bases, with 12 bases remaining between them. The CDR3 region is CASSIYRDGEQFF. DNA for the CDR3: TGTGCCAGTAGTATTTACAGGGATGGTGAGCAGTTCTTC.

V gene TRBV7-2 combines with J gene TRBJ2-3, with 7 bases that match TRBD2. The CDR3 sequence is 16 residues long. Germline V gene data show CDR1 as SGHTA and CDR2 as FQGNSA. V shed 2 bases and J 6 bases; nucleotides not matched to a gene: 11. CDR3 nucleotide sequence: TGTGCCAGCAGCTTACGAAGAGCGGGAACCGGGGATACGCAGTATTTT. Its translation: CASSLRRAGTGDTQYF.

The chain has TRBV7-8 and TRBJ1-4, with D perhaps TRBD1 (5 bases). Trimming removed 8 bases from V and 7 bases from J, with 17 bases in between. The CDR3 is made up of 14 amino acids. CDR1 and CDR2 from the germline V gene are SGHVS and FQNEAQ. Here the CDR3 reads CASRPTAWGEKLFF. CDR3 in DNA: TGTGCCAGCCGCCCGACAGCCTGGGGTGAAAAACTGTTTTTT.

The V call is TRBV9, the J call TRBJ1-4, with D tentatively TRBD1 (5 bases). V was cut by 4 bases and J by 8 bases, with 15 bases left in between. Germline-derived CDR1 and CDR2 are SGDLS and YYNGEE. The CDR3 runs 14 residues. CDR3 bases: TGTGCCAGCAGCCCCAGTGGGGGAGGGGAAAAACTGTTTTTT. Protein product: CASSPSGGGEKLFF.

The chain employs TRBV3-1 (or the pseudogene TRBV3-2) and TRBJ2-2, with 8 bases that match TRBD2. CDR3 size: 15 residues. CDR1 LGHDT and CDR2 YNNKEL come from the germline V gene (reference sequence). V lost 6 bases to trimming and J lost 4 bases; unmatched junction nucleotides: 7. CDR3 coding DNA: TGTGCCAGCAGACCCTCGGGGGGGCCCACCGGGGAGCTGTTTTTT. Protein product: CASRPSGGPTGELFF.

This chain uses TRBV6-6 with TRBJ1-3; D might be TRBD1 (6 bases). The CDR3 runs to 15 residues. Looked up from germline, CDR1 is MNHNY and CDR2 is SVGAGI (reference sequence). Trimming removed 4 bases from V and 3 bases from J, with 13 bases in between. CDR3 region: CASSSSGDDGNTIYF. DNA for the CDR3: TGTGCCAGCAGTTCCTCAGGGGATGATGGAAACACCATATATTTT.

The rearrangement links TRBV7-3 to TRBJ2-1, with TRBD1 as a possible D gene (5 bases). This CDR3 has 16 amino acids. In germline, CDR1 is SGHTA, CDR2 FQGTGA. V lost 5 bases and J 0 bases, leaving 14 bases between the germline ends. The CDR3 DNA sequence: TGTGCCAGCAGCGCCCAGACAGCGAGCTCCTACAATGAGCAGTTCTTC. Translating gives CASSAQTASSYNEQFF.

V gene TRBV12-3 or TRBV12-4 combines with J gene TRBJ2-5; a possible D gene is TRBD1 (6 bases). CDR3 length: 13 residues. Deletions cut 6 bases from V and 7 bases from J, with 15 bases between. The CDR3 region is CASSRQDLGTQYF. The CDR3 DNA reads TGTGCCAGCAGCAGACAGGACTTGGGGACCCAGTACTTC.

This clone was seen a few times. This chain uses TRBV5-4 with TRBJ2-7; D gene ambiguous. Germline assignment: CDR1 SGHNT and CDR2 YYREEE (reference sequence). The CDR3 runs 12 residues. V was cut by 5 bases and J by 3 bases, with 9 bases left in between. The CDR3 sequence is CASSVFGYEQYF. DNA of the CDR3: TGTGCCAGCAGTGTGTTCGGCTACGAGCAGTACTTC.

This sequence joins TRBV6-5 and TRBJ2-2; 11 nucleotides align to TRBD1. J gave up 7 bases and V 1 base, and 2 bases lay outside the gene matches. The V gene's germline CDR1 is MNHEY and CDR2 SVGAGI. The CDR3 runs to 15 residues. The CDR3: CASSYWDRGNGELFF. For the CDR3, the DNA is TGTGCCAGCAGTTACTGGGACAGGGGGAACGGGGAGCTGTTTTTT.

The chain combines TRBV5-1 with TRBJ2-3; 14 positions match TRBD2. The CDR3 totals 18 residues. Germline V gene sequence: CDR1 SGHRS, CDR2 YFSETQ. The trim removed 4 bases at V and 4 bases at J, leaving 11 bases unmatched. CDR3 in amino acids: CASSPGLAGAYVPDTQYF. DNA for the CDR3: TGCGCCAGCAGCCCGGGACTAGCGGGGGCCTATGTGCCAGATACGCAGTATTTT.

The chain joins TRBV6-4 to TRBJ2-7, with TRBD2 matching over 9 bases. The germline CDR1 and CDR2 sequences are MRHNA and SNTAGT. The CDR3 has 19 amino acids. Unmatched junction bases numbered 17, after V lost 2 bases and J lost 3 bases. The CDR3 reads CASSDPCDSGRNHGYEQYF. For the CDR3, the DNA is TGTGCCAGCAGTGACCCATGTGATAGCGGGAGAAATCATGGCTACGAGCAGTACTTC.

The chain has TRBV5-1 and TRBJ1-1, with TRBD1 identical over 7 bases. CDR1 and CDR2 (germline): SGHRS, YFSETQ. The V gene end was trimmed by 4 bases and the J gene end by 10 bases; junction bases not matched to a gene: 13. CDR3 length equals 14 residues. Written as DNA, the CDR3 is TGCGCCAGCAGCAACTCGACAGGGAAGATTTTAGCTTTCTTT. This encodes CASSNSTGKILAFF.

J is TRBJ2-1 and V is TRBV4-1; TRBD2 agrees at 12 bases. CDR1 is MGHRA and CDR2 is YSYEKL in the germline V gene. V was clipped by 5 bases and J by 10 bases; unmatched bases: 9. The CDR3 is 15 residues long. As DNA, the CDR3 is TGCGCCAGCAGCGCACTAGCGGGAGGTGGTGGGGAGCAGTTCTTC. Its translation is CASSALAGGGGEQFF.

The chain links TRBV2 to TRBJ2-3, with 14 bases identical to TRBD2. Germline V gives CDR1 SNHLY, CDR2 FYNNEI. The V gene end was trimmed by 8 bases and the J gene end by 4 bases; junction bases not matched to a gene: 2. The CDR3 sequence is 14 residues long. The CDR3 DNA is TGTGCCAGCCGACTAGCGGGGGGGCCAGATACGCAGTATTTT. Encoded protein: CASRLAGGPDTQYF.

The chain couples TRBV9 to TRBJ1-1; D not certain. Germline-derived CDR1 and CDR2 are SGDLS and YYNGEE. V dropped 0 bases and J dropped 0 bases, with 9 bases sitting between them. This CDR3 has 15 amino acids. The DNA of the CDR3 is TGTGCCAGCAGCGTAGAGTCCGGGTTGAACACTGAAGCTTTCTTT. Translated, it gives CASSVESGLNTEAFF.

This chain uses TRBV5-1 with TRBJ1-2; D is perhaps TRBD1 (5 bases). V lost 0 bases and J 7 bases, leaving 16 bases between the germline ends. The CDR3 has 15 amino acids. Germline lookup yields CDR1 SGHRS and CDR2 YFSETQ. DNA of the CDR3: TGCGCCAGCAGCTTGGATGGGAAGGGACTTGGTGGCTACACCTTC. This gives the protein CASSLDGKGLGGYTF.

The V gene is TRBV10-3, the J gene TRBJ1-3; D call uncertain. The germline CDR1 and CDR2 sequences are ENHRY and SYGVKD. The V and J ends lost 4 bases and 0 bases respectively, with 7 bases between them. The length of the CDR3 is 14 residues. CDR3 in amino acids: CAISVGSSGNTIYF. DNA of the CDR3: TGTGCCATCAGTGTAGGGAGCTCTGGAAACACCATATATTTT.

In its sample, this clone was seen a few times. This chain uses TRBV7-9 with TRBJ1-1; possible D gene TRBD1, 6 bases. Trimming took off 5 bases at V and 4 bases at J, with 17 bases between the two ends. The CDR3 covers 15 residues. The germline V gene has CDR1 SEHNR and CDR2 FQNEAQ (reference sequence). DNA for the CDR3: TGTGCCAGCAGCCTTACAGGGCAGTTGGGCACTGAAGCTTTCTTT. It is translated as CASSLTGQLGTEAFF.

The chain is built from TRBV24-1 and TRBJ2-1, with a possible D match to TRBD2 (7 bases). CDR1 KGHDR and CDR2 SFDVKD come from the germline V gene. Trimming took 5 bases from V and 4 from J, leaving 17 bases between them. The CDR3 length is 16 residues. CDR3 coding DNA: TGTGCCACCAGTGCCTTTGGGGGGGCAAGGTACAATGAGCAGTTCTTC. Translation: CATSAFGGARYNEQFF.

This chain joins TRBV3-1 (or the pseudogene TRBV3-2) and TRBJ1-1; 7 bases align to TRBD1. CDR1 is LGHDT, CDR2 YNNKEL, per germline (reference sequence). With 4 bases clipped from V and 4 bases from J, the junction kept 6 bases outside the gene matches. This CDR3 spans 14 amino acids. CDR3 in amino acids: CASSLRQGGTEAFF. The CDR3 bases are TGTGCCAGCAGCCTTAGACAGGGTGGCACTGAAGCTTTCTTT.

This chain joins TRBV28 and TRBJ2-1, with 8 bases lining up with TRBD1. CDR3 length equals 13 residues. CDR1 is MDHEN and CDR2 is SYDVKM in the germline V gene. V lost 6 bases and J lost 2; bases outside the gene matches: 0. DNA for the CDR3: TGTGCCAGCAGGGACAGGGCCTACAATGAGCAGTTCTTC. As protein: CASRDRAYNEQFF.